This is a list of T cell receptor beta chains from one sample in a study of shared T cell receptors in the human thymus. Profiling relied on immunoSEQ multiplex PCR, and the TCRdb table lists in-frame clones only, not all of them. The table lists under 850,000 clones, 85% to 90% of them singletons. This same sample was also taken into another study, of human thymus T cells.

Sequencing was carried out using thymocytes. Receptors were obtained from a boy under three years old with a congenital heart defect. Each CDR3 is given with its conserved first and last residue. Fields, in order: J gene, clone size, D gene, V gene, CDR3 protein, CDR3 DNA. A D gene is named only where the DNA matches it firmly. Expanded clones get a size class; other rows say once, few or many, or leave the size out.

TRBJ2-1 . . TRBV19 CASSPNPGGITNEQFF TGTGCCAGTAGTCCCAACCCAGGGGGGATCACAAATGAGCAGTTCTTC
TRBJ1-1 . TRBD1 TRBV14 CASSHPDRGKTEAFF TGTGCCAGCAGTCACCCAGACAGGGGCAAGACTGAAGCTTTCTTT
TRBJ2-7 . TRBD2 TRBV7-8 CASSFMRAGGQSYEQYF TGTGCCAGCAGCTTCATGAGGGCGGGAGGGCAATCCTACGAGCAGTACTTC
TRBJ2-5 . . TRBV18 CASSQDAGNGETQYF TGTGCCAGCTCACAGGACGCGGGAAATGGCGAGACCCAGTACTTC
TRBJ2-7 . TRBD1 TRBV7-9 CASSSTPGQRPYEQYF TGTGCCAGCAGCTCCACTCCGGGACAGCGGCCCTACGAGCAGTACTTC
TRBJ2-3 . . TRBV7-2 CASSPMGGPSTDTQYF TGTGCCAGCAGCCCGATGGGGGGACCTAGCACAGATACGCAGTATTTT
TRBJ2-7 . . TRBV21-1 CASSRDRGTPYEQYF TGTGCCAGCAGCCGTGACAGGGGAACCCCCTACGAGCAGTACTTC
TRBJ2-5 . TRBD2 TRBV2 CAAPGGRQETQYF TGTGCCGCCCCCGGGGGGAGGCAAGAGACCCAGTACTTC
TRBJ2-5 . . TRBV2 CASSESAGRPGETQYF TGTGCCAGCAGTGAATCAGCAGGGCGCCCGGGAGAGACCCAGTACTTC
TRBJ2-3 . TRBD2 TRBV28 CASSLCPASGLTDTQYF TGTGCCAGCAGTTTATGCCCGGCTAGCGGGTTAACAGATACGCAGTATTTT
TRBJ2-1 . TRBD1 TRBV4-3 CASSHWGTDTSDGSEQFF TGCGCCAGCAGCCACTGGGGGACAGATACTAGTGATGGGAGTGAGCAGTTCTTC
TRBJ1-1 . TRBD1 TRBV28 CASSSRTGNTEAFF TGTGCCAGCAGTTCACGGACAGGGAACACTGAAGCTTTCTTT
TRBJ2-7 . TRBD2 TRBV15 CATSRLWTSGSAYEQYF TGTGCCACCAGCAGATTATGGACTAGCGGGAGTGCCTACGAGCAGTACTTC
TRBJ2-1 once . TRBV21-1 CASSAHRTGYSYNEQFF TGTGCCAGCAGCGCGCACCGAACAGGATACTCCTACAATGAGCAGTTCTTC
TRBJ1-5 . TRBD1 TRBV4-3 CASSQDKGARNQPQHF TGCGCCAGCAGCCAAGATAAGGGGGCCCGAAATCAGCCCCAGCATTTT